Detailed here is one T cell receptor (beta chain). This entry is derived from a study of blood T cell repertoires in COVID-19. Study-wide background: PBMCs, B-cell-depleted T cells, or T cells provided the cDNA or gDNA that made up the material.

Sequenced by immunoSEQ multiplex PCR; TCRdb stores in-frame clones only, minus some. The profile shows about 150,000 clones, more than 75% of them singletons. Those who participated ranged in age from about 18 to 89 years and resided in roughly 26 US areas. The sample was PBMCs or T cells enriched from blood (not recorded which). This clonotype was sampled from a woman aged 25 to 39 with acute COVID-19.

CDR3 in DNA: TGTGCCAGCAGCTTAGCGGGGGGAGTAGCTAACTATGGCTACACCTTC. Its translation is CASSLAGGVANYGYTF. The rearrangement uses TRBV7-2 and TRBJ1-2, with a possible D match to TRBD1 (5 bases). The CDR3 sequence is 16 residues long. Germline V gene data show CDR1 as SGHTA and CDR2 as FQGNSA. Trimming removed 0 bases at V and 0 bases at J, with 11 bases between.